This T cell receptor (beta chain) comes out of a study of cytomegalovirus exposure and HLA in healthy donors (dated 2017 in TCRdb). With respect to the entire study: According to a later analysis, the 120 or so validation repertoires were produced on the same platform as the 666 repertoires of the first cohort. Besides the first cohort of hundreds of subjects, a separate validation cohort made up of 120 different subjects was used. The study was designed to test whether signatures of past pathogen exposure could be identified by cataloging public T cell receptors. High-throughput TCR immunosequencing, statistical association of individual TCRs with disease status, and machine learning were combined to predict cytomegalovirus infection status. What the study reported, not specific to this receptor: In vitro tests confirmed that three of the cytomegalovirus-associated TCR beta chains recognize cytomegalovirus antigens. Most TCR sequences were seen in very few donors, while some public TCRs were found in many individuals. In both the original and validation cohorts, the classifier was reported to diagnose cytomegalovirus status with high specificity and sensitivity. A later analysis found that TCRs clustered in the first cohort also tended to co-occur in the approximately 120 validation repertoires, with 90% to 95% of cluster scores above 0. The authors suggested that the approach could potentially be generalized to other disease states and immunological phenotypes. The study gave a list of some 150 TCR beta chains associated with cytomegalovirus. All 110 or so repertoires were used to score co-occurrence in the validation cohort in a later analysis, because that analysis had no HLA typing for the cohort.

CDR1 and CDR2 (MNHEY, SMNVEV) derive from the germline V gene (reference sequence). From the cysteine through the phenylalanine, the CDR3 covers 14 amino acids. The read is trimmed to its CDR3 DNA, 42 bases read in frame from base 1. V lost 3 bases and J lost 5 bases; the stretch between them is 10 bases long. Donors formed part of the validation cohort, which comprised over a hundred subjects and was distinct from the first cohort of several hundred subjects. Libraries were built with the immunoSEQ multiplex PCR assay. Concerning the study's data processing: A statistical classification framework was built to diagnose cytomegalovirus status from the catalog of TCR beta chain sequences. TCRdb took this table from immuneACCESS and kept in-frame rearrangements with V and J called. Such tables lack part of the clones; where checked against another copy, unresolved V genes explain under half of the gap, and the rest is unexplained. The D gene and trimming were derived from the DNA, and the V and J assignments and clone size from that table. A total of around 150,000 clones appear in this sample, about 86% of them only once. Approximately 2.4% of the sample is in the top ten clones.

Points on this clone: Its antigen target is currently unknown. Base-call qualities are not available, and no considerably larger clone is one nucleotide away.

This TCR came from a woman under 30 in good health and CMV-seronegative. The chain couples TRBV27 to TRBJ2-2, with the D gene too uncertain to name. Source material: PBMCs. The DNA sequence follows: TGTGCCAGCAGTTTGAAAGCAAGAACCGGGGAGCTGTTTTTT. Translated, this gives CASSLKARTGELFF.